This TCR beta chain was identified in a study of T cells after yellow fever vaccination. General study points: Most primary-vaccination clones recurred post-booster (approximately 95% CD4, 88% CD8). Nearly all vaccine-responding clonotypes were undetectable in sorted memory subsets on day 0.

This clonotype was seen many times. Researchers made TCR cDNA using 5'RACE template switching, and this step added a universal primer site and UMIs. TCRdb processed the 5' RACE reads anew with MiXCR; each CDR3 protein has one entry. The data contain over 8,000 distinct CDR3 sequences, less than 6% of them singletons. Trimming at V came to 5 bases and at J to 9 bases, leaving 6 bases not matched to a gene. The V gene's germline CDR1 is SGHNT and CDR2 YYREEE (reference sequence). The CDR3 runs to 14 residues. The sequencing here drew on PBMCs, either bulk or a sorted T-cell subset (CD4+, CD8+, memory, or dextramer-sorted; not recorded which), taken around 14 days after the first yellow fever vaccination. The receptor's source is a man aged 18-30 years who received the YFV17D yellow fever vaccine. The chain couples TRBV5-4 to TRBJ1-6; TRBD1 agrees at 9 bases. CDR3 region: CASRDGTGTSPLHF. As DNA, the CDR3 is TGTGCCAGCAGGGACGGGACAGGGACTTCACCCCTCCACTTT.